This is a list of T cell receptor beta chains from one sample in a study of T-cell reconstitution after alpha-beta-depleted transplantation in children. TCRdb independently ran MiXCR on the PCR reads; one entry per CDR3 protein. The data show about 980,000 distinct CDR3 sequences, about 29% seen once. This sample comprised PBMCs, mostly from graft donor cells, obtained 360 days after TCRalphabeta/CD19-depleted stem cell transplant. The receptors derive from a boy in the first two years of life who had a stem cell transplant for SCID, so the T cells may come from the graft donor. Each CDR3 is given with its conserved first and last residue. A D gene is named only where the DNA matches it firmly. For some rows the clone size is stated as once, few or many, or as a class when expanded; others skip it.

j_call v_call d_call clone_size cdr3_nt cdr3_aa
TRBJ1-5 TRBV6-1 - - TGTGCCAGCAGTAGAAGGAATGGGGCAGCCTATAGCAATCAGCCCCAGCATTTT CASSRRNGAAYSNQPQHF
TRBJ2-3 TRBV5-1 - - TGCGCCAGCAGCTCGACCCCAGGGGCCGGCACAGATACGCAGTATTTT CASSSTPGAGTDTQYF
TRBJ1-1 TRBV6-2/TRBV6-3 - few TGTGCCAGCAGTTACACCTCGGACAGCAGGAGGCCTGAAGCTTTCTTT CASSYTSDSRRPEAFF
TRBJ1-1 TRBV12-3/TRBV12-4 TRBD1 - TGTGCCAGCAGTTTTGATGCCCAGGGGGACACTGAAGCTTTCTTT CASSFDAQGDTEAFF
TRBJ1-1 TRBV27 - few TGTGCCAGCAGTCCAAGGACAGAAGTGAACACTGAAGCTTTCTTT CASSPRTEVNTEAFF
TRBJ1-1 TRBV20-1 - - TGCAGTGCTACCGGGACAATGAACACTGAAGCTTTCTTT CSATGTMNTEAFF
TRBJ2-2 TRBV12-3/TRBV12-4 TRBD2 - TGTGCCAGCAATTTACTAGCGGGGACCTCAGGAGGGGAGCTGTTTTTT CASNLLAGTSGGELFF
TRBJ2-1 TRBV14 - - TGTGCCAGCAGCCAAGTATCAGCATCCCCCTACAATGAGCAGTTCTTC CASSQVSASPYNEQFF
TRBJ2-7 TRBV5-1 - - TGCGCCAGCAGCTTGATCGAGGGGATGGGGCAGTACTTC CASSLIEGMGQYF
TRBJ1-1 TRBV5-1 - once TGCGCCAGCAGACGGGGGGTGGACACTGAAGCTTTCTTT CASRRGVDTEAFF
TRBJ1-4 TRBV20-1 - few TGCAGTGCTAGGTCCGGGAGGAATGAAAAACTGTTTTTT CSARSGRNEKLFF
TRBJ2-2 TRBV12-3/TRBV12-4 - once TGTACCAGCAGTTTTCCGGCCGGGTCGGTGGTAGGCACCGGGGAGCTGTTTTTT CTSSFPAGSVVGTGELFF
TRBJ1-5 TRBV18 - few TGTGCCAGCTCACCAAGCCAGCTCAATCAGCCCCAGCATTTT CASSPSQLNQPQHF
TRBJ2-2 TRBV9 - - TGTGCCAGCAGCGTAGGGGCAGCTCACACCGGGGAGCTGTTTTTT CASSVGAAHTGELFF
TRBJ2-5 TRBV7-7 - - TGTGCCAGCAGCTTAGCGGGGGCTAGCCCCGAGACCCAGTACTTC CASSLAGASPETQYF
TRBJ1-4 TRBV6-1 TRBD1 few TGTGCCAGCAGTCCCAGGGGGGGGAATGAAAAACTGTTTTTT CASSPRGGNEKLFF
TRBJ1-1 TRBV10-3 - few TGTGCCATCAGTTCCGGGACGGGGAACACTGAAGCTTTCTTT CAISSGTGNTEAFF
TRBJ1-3 TRBV12-3/TRBV12-4 - - TGTGCCAGCAGTTTCTCCGGGACTCCTGGAAACACCATATATTTT CASSFSGTPGNTIYF
TRBJ2-7 TRBV5-1 - - TGCGCCAGCAGCCGGGCTGAAGGCTACGAGCAGTACTTC CASSRAEGYEQYF
TRBJ2-3 TRBV6-2/TRBV6-3 - - TGTGCCAGCAGTTACGGGGCAGTCCTTTCGCGAGGGGAGACAGGAGATACGCAGTATTTT CASSYGAVLSRGETGDTQYF
TRBJ1-4 TRBV20-1 - - TGCAGTGCCGCTAGGTCAGGAAGTAATGAAAAACTGTTTTTT CSAARSGSNEKLFF
TRBJ1-1 TRBV4-1 - - TGCGCCAGCAGCCCAGGGAGGGACAACTTCGGCTTGAACACTGAAGCTTTCTTT CASSPGRDNFGLNTEAFF
TRBJ2-2 TRBV4-2 - - TGTGCCAGCAGCCAATATGCCTTCCGGGGAGAGGATACCGGGGAGCTGTTTTTT CASSQYAFRGEDTGELFF
TRBJ1-2 TRBV27 - - TGTGCCAGCAGTTTAATGGGAATGGTTGAGTTATATGGCTACACCTTC CASSLMGMVELYGYTF
TRBJ1-3 TRBV4-3 - few TGCGCCAGCAGCCAAGATGTACAGGCCCTTGGAAACACCATATATTTT CASSQDVQALGNTIYF
TRBJ2-2 TRBV6-2/TRBV6-3 TRBD1 - TGTGCCAGCAGTTCCCCTCGGGACAGTTACACCAGGGAGCTGTTTTTT CASSSPRDSYTRELFF
TRBJ2-7 TRBV20-1 - - TGCAGTGCTGTACAGGGTCGCTACGAGCAGTACTTC CSAVQGRYEQYF
TRBJ1-5 TRBV11-2 TRBD1 - TGTGCCAGCAGCCTAGGACAGGGTGTTGGCAATCAGCCCCAGCATTTT CASSLGQGVGNQPQHF
TRBJ2-2 TRBV15 TRBD1 few TGTGCCACCAGCAGAGTTGGGACAGGGGGCGTTCACGGGGAGCTGTTTTTT CATSRVGTGGVHGELFF
TRBJ1-1 TRBV12-3/TRBV12-4 - few TGTGCCAGCAGCAACGGACGGGACACTGAAGCTTTCTTT CASSNGRDTEAFF
TRBJ2-6 TRBV5-6 TRBD2 few TGTGCCAGCAGCTTGGGACTAGCTGTCTCTGGGGCCAACGTCCTGACTTTC CASSLGLAVSGANVLTF
TRBJ2-5 TRBV6-5 TRBD1 - TGTGCCAGCAGTTACTCGAAAGGGGGCCTCATAGAAGAGACCCAGTACTTC CASSYSKGGLIEETQYF
TRBJ2-1 TRBV12-3/TRBV12-4 - - TGTGCCAGCAGATTCGGACAGTACTCCTACAATGAGCAGTTCTTC CASRFGQYSYNEQFF
TRBJ2-3 TRBV12-3/TRBV12-4 - - TGTGCCAGCAGTTTAGACTTGTTAAAGACAGATACGCAGTATTTT CASSLDLLKTDTQYF
TRBJ1-5 TRBV20-1 TRBD1 few TGCAGTGCTAGAGGGGACAGGGAAGGACAGCCCCAGCATTTT CSARGDREGQPQHF
TRBJ1-1 TRBV7-9 - few TGTGCCAGCAGCCTCGGAGCACAGGGTAACACTGAAGCTTTCTTT CASSLGAQGNTEAFF
TRBJ1-1 TRBV15 - - TGTGCCACCAGCAGAGCACAGGGAATTTCTCAAGAAGCTTTCTTT CATSRAQGISQEAFF
TRBJ1-3 TRBV3-1 - - TGTGCCAGCAGTTCGAACGTCAGGGGCGCCTCTGGAAACACCATATATTTT CASSSNVRGASGNTIYF
TRBJ2-5 TRBV28 - few TGTGCCAGCAGTTTATCCCCCCCCGGTTTGGGGACCCAGTACTTC CASSLSPPGLGTQYF
TRBJ2-3 TRBV7-8 TRBD2 many TGTGCCAGCAGCATGACTCTAGCGGCCATCACAGATACGCAGTATTTT CASSMTLAAITDTQYF
TRBJ2-7 TRBV28 TRBD1 few TGTGCCAGCAGTTTAGACGTCAGGGGGTCCTACGAGCAGTACTTC CASSLDVRGSYEQYF
TRBJ2-2 TRBV10-3 - - TGTGCCACAGGGGCAATTGACACCGGGGAGCTGTTTTTT CATGAIDTGELFF
TRBJ2-7 TRBV10-3 - - TGTGCCATCAGGGGATTTTCCTACGAGCAGTACTTC CAIRGFSYEQYF
TRBJ2-1 TRBV20-1 - few TGCAGCCCCCGGGGTGGGCAGCCCAGGAATGAGCAGTTCTTC CSPRGGQPRNEQFF
TRBJ2-1 TRBV12-3/TRBV12-4 TRBD1 few TGTGCCAGCAGTTTAATATACAGGGGCTTAAACAATGAGCAGTTCTTC CASSLIYRGLNNEQFF
TRBJ2-7 TRBV5-1 - once TGCGCCAGCAGCTTGGAACCCCGCGCAGGGCGTGAGCAGTACTTC CASSLEPRAGREQYF
TRBJ2-3 TRBV6-5 - few TGTGCCAGCAGTTACTCGACCGGGGAGGGCACAGATACGCAGTATTTT CASSYSTGEGTDTQYF
TRBJ2-7 TRBV6-1 - - TGTGCCAGCTCGAGGGAAAAGGGCTACGAGCAGTACTTC CASSREKGYEQYF
TRBJ1-1 TRBV28 - - TGTGCCAGCAGTTTATGGGCGAGGGTCTGGCCTAACACTGAAGCTTTCTTT CASSLWARVWPNTEAFF
TRBJ2-3 TRBV12-3/TRBV12-4 TRBD1 few TGTGCCAGCACCTACCTACCGGGACAGGGCACAGATACGCAGTATTTT CASTYLPGQGTDTQYF
TRBJ1-2 TRBV21-1 - once TGTGCCAGCAGCACCATGCCAGGGTTCTATGGCTACACCTTC CASSTMPGFYGYTF
TRBJ2-1 TRBV28 - once TGTGCCAGCAGTGGGTGGCCTACCCCCCATGAGCAGTTCTTC CASSGWPTPHEQFF
TRBJ2-6 TRBV6-2/TRBV6-3 - - TGTGCCAGCAGTTACGGGTGGGAGTCTGGGGCCAACGTCCTGACTTTC CASSYGWESGANVLTF